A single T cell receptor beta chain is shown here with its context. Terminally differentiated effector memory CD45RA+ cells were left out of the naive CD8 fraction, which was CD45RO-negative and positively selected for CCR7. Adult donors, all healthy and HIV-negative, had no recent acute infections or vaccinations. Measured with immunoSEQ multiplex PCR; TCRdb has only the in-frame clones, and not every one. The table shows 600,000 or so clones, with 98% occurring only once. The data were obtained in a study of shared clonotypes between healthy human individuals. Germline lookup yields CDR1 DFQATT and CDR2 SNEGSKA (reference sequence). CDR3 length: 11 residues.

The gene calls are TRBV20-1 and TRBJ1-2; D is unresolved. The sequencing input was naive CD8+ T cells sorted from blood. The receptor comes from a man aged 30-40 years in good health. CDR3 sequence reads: CSRTRGAGYTF. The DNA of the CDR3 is TGCAGCAGGACCCGCGGTGCCGGCTACACCTTC.